This T cell receptor (beta chain) was documented in a study of T cell responses to AZD1222 COVID-19 vaccine. For the study at large: Combined were second doses at about 4 or about 12 weeks. General observations from the study: CD4 TCRs associated with vaccination spanned spike, dominating at 160-218 and 743-854. Most donors were white British and more were female, and clonal diversity was possibly underestimated.

The repertoire was sequenced with immunoSEQ multiplex PCR; TCRdb's copy has only in-frame clones and lacks some. Of about 140,000 clones listed, about 86% are singletons. A note on this clone: Its specificity is not known.

This CDR3 has 20 residues. With 1 base removed from V and 0 bases from J, the gap between germline ends came to 19 bases. Germline V gene sequence: CDR1 LGHDT, CDR2 YNNKEL (reference sequence). The rearrangement uses TRBV3-1 (or the pseudogene TRBV3-2) and TRBJ2-6; a weak D match, TRBD1 (5 bases). This clonotype was obtained from an adult in good health. Material: peripheral blood, obtained on day 0 of AZD1222 vaccination. The CDR3 DNA follows: TGTGCCAGCAGCCAAGGCCCGACAGCCGACCCCTGCTCTGGGGCCAACGTCCTGACTTTC. Protein: CASSQGPTADPCSGANVLTF.